The clone carrying this T cell receptor beta chain showed up many times. Its antigen is unidentified. The record originates from a study of CD8 T cells in ankylosing spondylitis. Study-level results: Past studies reported some motif variants in reactive arthritis synovial fluid and blood. Roughly 8 highly homologous variants made up a TCR beta motif, and this motif appeared characteristic of ankylosing spondylitis blood. The study looked at matched synovial fluid samples from ankylosing spondylitis patients. Disease-linked clones were reported to be significantly enriched there.

TCRdb processed the 5' RACE reads anew with MiXCR; each CDR3 protein has one entry. The sample includes approximately 30,000 distinct CDR3 sequences, 7.9% seen only once; the top ten take roughly 30%. The CDR3 loop spans 14 amino acids. CDR1 and CDR2 (germline): LGHNA, YSLEER. V lost 0 bases, J lost 5 bases, and 2 bases stayed unmatched. The chain links TRBV4-3 to TRBJ2-5; 8 bases map to TRBD1. This sequence was found in a male donor with ankylosing spondylitis or in good health (not recorded which). Sequencing was performed on blood. The CDR3 sequence: CASSQEDRDETQYF. CDR3 in DNA: TGCGCCAGCAGCCAAGAGGACAGGGATGAGACCCAGTACTTC.